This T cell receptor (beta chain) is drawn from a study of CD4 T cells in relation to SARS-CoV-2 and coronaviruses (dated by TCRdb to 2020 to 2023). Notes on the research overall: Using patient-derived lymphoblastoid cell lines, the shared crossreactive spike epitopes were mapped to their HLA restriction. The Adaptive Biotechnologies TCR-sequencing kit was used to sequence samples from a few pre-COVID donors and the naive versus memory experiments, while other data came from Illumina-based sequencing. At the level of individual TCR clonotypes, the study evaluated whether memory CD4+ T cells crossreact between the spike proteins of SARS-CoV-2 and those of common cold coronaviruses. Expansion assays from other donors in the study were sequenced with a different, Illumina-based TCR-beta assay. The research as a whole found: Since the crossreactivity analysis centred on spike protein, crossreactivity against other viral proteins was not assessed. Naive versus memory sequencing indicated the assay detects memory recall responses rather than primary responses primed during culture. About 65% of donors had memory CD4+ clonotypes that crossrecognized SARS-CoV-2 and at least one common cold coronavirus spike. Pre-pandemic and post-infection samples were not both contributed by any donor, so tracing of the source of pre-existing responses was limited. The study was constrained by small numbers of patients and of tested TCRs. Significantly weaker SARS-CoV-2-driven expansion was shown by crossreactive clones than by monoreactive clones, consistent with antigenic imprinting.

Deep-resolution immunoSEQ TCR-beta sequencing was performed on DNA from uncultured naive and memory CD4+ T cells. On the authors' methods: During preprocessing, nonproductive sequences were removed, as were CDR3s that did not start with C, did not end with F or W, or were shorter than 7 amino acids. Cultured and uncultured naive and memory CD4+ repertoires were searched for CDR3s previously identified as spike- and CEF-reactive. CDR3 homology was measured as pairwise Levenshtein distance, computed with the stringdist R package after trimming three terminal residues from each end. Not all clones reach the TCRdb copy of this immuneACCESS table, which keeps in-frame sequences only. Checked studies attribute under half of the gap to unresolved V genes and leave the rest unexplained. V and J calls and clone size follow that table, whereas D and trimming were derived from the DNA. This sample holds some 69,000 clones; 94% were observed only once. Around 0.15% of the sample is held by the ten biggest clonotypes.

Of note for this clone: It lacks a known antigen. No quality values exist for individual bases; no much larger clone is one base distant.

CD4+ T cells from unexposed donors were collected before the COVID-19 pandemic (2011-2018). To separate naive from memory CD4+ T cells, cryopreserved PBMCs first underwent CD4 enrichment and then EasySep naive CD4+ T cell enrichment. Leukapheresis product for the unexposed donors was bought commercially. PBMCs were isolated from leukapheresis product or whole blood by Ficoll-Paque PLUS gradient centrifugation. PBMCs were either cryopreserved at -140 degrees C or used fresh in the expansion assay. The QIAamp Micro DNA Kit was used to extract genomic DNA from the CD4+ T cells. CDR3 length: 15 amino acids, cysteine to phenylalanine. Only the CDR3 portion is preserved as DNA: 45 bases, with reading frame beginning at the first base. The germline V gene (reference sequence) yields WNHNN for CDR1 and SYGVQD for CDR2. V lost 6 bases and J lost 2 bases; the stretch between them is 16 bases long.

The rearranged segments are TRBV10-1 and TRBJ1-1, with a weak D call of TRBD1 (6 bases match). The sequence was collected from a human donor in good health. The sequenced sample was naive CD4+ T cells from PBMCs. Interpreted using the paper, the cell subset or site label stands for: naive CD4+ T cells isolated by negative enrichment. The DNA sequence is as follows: TGCGCCAGCAGCGCTACCGGACAGCTAAACACTGAAGCTTTCTTT. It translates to CASSATGQLNTEAFF.